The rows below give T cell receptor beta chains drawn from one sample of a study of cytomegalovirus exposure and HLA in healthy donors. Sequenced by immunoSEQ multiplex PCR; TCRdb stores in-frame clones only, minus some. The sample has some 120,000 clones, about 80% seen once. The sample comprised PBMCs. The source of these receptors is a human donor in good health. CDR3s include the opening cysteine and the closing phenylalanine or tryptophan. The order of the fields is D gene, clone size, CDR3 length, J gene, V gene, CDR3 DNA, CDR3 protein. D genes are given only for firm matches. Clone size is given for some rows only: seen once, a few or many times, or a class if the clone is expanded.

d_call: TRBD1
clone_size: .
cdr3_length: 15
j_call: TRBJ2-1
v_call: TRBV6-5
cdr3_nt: TGTGCCAGCAGTAAGGCCGGGACAGGGGACAATGAGCAGTTCTTC
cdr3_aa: CASSKAGTGDNEQFF

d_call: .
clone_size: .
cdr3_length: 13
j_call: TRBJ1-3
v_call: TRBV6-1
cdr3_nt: TGTGCCAGCGGGTCGGAGTCTGGAAACACCATATATTTT
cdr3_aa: CASGSESGNTIYF

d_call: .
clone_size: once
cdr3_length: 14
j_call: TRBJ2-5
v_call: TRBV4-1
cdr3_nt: TGCGCCAGCAGCCCCGTGACTAGACAAGAGACCCAGTACTTC
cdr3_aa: CASSPVTRQETQYF

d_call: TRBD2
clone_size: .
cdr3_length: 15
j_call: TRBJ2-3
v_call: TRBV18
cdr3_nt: TGTGCCAGCTCACCGGGCTTAGCGGGAATAGATACGCAGTATTTT
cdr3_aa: CASSPGLAGIDTQYF

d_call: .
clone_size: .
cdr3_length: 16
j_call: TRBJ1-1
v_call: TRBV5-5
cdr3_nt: TGTGCCAGCAGCTTGGGGGACTACCGGGGGTACACTGAAGCTTTCTTT
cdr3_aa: CASSLGDYRGYTEAFF

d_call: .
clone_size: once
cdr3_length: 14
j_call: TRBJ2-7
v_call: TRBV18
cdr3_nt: TGTGCCAGCTCCCGCGTAGAGGGTCCCTACGAGCAGTACTTC
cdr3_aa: CASSRVEGPYEQYF

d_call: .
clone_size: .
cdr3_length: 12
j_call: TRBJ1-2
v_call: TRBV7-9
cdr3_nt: TGTGCCAGCAGCTTAGGAAACGGGGGCTACACCTTC
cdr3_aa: CASSLGNGGYTF

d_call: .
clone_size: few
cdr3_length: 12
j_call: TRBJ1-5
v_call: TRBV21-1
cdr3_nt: TGTGCCAGCCCCCTGGAGAAGGGAGCCCAGCATTTT
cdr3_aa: CASPLEKGAQHF

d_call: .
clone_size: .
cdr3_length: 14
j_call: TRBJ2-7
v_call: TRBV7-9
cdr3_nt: TGTGCCAGCAGCCCTTTCGGCGGATCGTACGAGCAGTACTTC
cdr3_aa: CASSPFGGSYEQYF

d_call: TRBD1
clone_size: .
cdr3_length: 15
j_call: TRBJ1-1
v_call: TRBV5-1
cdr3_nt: TGCGCCAGCAGCGGACCGGGACAGGGAGTTAGGGTAGCTTTCTTT
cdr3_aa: CASSGPGQGVRVAFF

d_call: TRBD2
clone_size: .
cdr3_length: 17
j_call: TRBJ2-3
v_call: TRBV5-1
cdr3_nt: TGCGCCAGCAGCTTCGGGAGGCTAGCGGTTAGCACAGATACGCAGTATTTT
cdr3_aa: CASSFGRLAVSTDTQYF

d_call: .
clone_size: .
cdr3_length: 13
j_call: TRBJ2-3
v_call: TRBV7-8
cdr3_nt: TGTGCCAGCAGCTTAGGGCCCAGGGATACGCAGTATTTT
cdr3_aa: CASSLGPRDTQYF

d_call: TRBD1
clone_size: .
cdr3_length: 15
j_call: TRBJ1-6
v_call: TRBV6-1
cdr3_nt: TGTGCCAGCAGGAGACCGGGACAGAGCAATTCACCCCTCCACTTT
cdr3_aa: CASRRPGQSNSPLHF

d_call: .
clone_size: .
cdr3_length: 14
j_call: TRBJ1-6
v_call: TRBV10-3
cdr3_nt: TGTGCCATCAGGTCGACAGGCGGTAATTCACCCCTCCACTTT
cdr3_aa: CAIRSTGGNSPLHF

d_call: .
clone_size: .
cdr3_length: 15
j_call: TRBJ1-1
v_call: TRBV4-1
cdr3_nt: TGCGCCAGCAGCCAAGATGATAGGGGCCCCACTGAAGCTTTCTTT
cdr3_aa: CASSQDDRGPTEAFF

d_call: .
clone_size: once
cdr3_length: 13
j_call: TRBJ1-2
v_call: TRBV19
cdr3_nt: TGTGCCAGTAGGCCGCCGTCAGGGCTTGGCTACACCTTC
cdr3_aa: CASRPPSGLGYTF

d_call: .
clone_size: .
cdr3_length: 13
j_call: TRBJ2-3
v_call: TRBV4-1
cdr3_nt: TGCGCCAGCAGCCAAGATTATGACTCCCAGCCGTATTTT
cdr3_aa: CASSQDYDSQPYF

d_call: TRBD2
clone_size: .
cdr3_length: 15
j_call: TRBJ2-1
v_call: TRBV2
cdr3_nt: TGTGCCAGCAGTGAGGGGGGGAGGTGGGTCAATGAGCAGTTCTTC
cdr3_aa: CASSEGGRWVNEQFF

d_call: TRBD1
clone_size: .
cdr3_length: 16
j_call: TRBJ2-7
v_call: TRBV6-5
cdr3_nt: TGTGCCAGCAGTTACTCCTACAGGGGGCAAGACTACGAGCAGTACTTC
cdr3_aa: CASSYSYRGQDYEQYF

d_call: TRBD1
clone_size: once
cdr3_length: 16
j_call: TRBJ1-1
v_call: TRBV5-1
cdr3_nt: TGCGCCAGCAGCTTGGGGCCGGGGACAGGGGAACAACTTGCTTTCTTT
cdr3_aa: CASSLGPGTGEQLAFF

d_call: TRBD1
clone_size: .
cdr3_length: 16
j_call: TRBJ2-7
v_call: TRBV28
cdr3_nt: TGTGCCAGCAGTAAATTCGGGACAGGGGAAAACTACGAGCAGTACTTC
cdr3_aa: CASSKFGTGENYEQYF

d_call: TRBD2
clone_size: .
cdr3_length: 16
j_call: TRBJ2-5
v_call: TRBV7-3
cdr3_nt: TGTGCCAGCAGCTTATCGACTAGCGGGGGGGAAGAGACCCAGTACTTC
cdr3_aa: CASSLSTSGGEETQYF

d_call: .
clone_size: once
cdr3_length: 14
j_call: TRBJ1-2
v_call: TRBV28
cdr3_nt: TGTGCCAGCAGTTTAAGCCCCCAAGCGAGGGGCTACACCTTC
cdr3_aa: CASSLSPQARGYTF

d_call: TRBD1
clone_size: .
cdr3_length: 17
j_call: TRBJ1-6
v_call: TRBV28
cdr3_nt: TGTGCCAGCAGTTTAGACAGGGGCCCTTCACGGTATTCACCCCTCCACTTT
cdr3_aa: CASSLDRGPSRYSPLHF

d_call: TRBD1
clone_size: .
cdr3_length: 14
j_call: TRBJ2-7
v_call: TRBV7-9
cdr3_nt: TGTGCCAGCAGCCCGACAGGGGCTAACTACGAGCAGTACTTC
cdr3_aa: CASSPTGANYEQYF

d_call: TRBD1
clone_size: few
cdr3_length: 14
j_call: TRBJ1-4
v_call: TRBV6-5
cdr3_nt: TGTGCCAGCAGGAAACAGGGGTTTCGCGAAAAACTGTTTTTT
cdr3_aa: CASRKQGFREKLFF

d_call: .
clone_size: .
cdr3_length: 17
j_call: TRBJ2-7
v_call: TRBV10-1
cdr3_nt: TGCGCACCAAAAAAGGGTAATTCACGCGGGCGAATCTACGAGCAGTACTTC
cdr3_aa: CAPKKGNSRGRIYEQYF

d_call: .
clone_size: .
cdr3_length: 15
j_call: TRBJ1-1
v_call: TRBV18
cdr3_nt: TGTGCCAGCTCATCCTGGGGGCCTGGGGACACTGAAGCTTTCTTT
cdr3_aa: CASSSWGPGDTEAFF

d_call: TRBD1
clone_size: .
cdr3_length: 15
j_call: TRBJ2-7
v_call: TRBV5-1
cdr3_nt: TGCGCCAGCAGCGGTTCGGGACAGGGGGCCTACGAGCAGTACTTC
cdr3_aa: CASSGSGQGAYEQYF

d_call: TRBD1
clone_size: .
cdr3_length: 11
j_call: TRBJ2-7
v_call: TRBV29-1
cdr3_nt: TGCAGCGTTGGGACAGGGGTCGAGCAGTACTTC
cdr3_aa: CSVGTGVEQYF

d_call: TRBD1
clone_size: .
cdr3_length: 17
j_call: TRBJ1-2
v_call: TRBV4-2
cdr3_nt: TGTGCCAGCAGCCAATGGCAGGGGGCAGAAGCTAACTATGGCTACACCTTC
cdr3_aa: CASSQWQGAEANYGYTF

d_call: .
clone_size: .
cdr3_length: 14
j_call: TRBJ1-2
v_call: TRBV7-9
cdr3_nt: TGTGCCAGCAGCTTAGAACAGGAGAGCGATGGCTACACCTTC
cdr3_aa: CASSLEQESDGYTF

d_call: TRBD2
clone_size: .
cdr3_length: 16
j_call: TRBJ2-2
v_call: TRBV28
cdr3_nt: TGTGCCAGCAGTCCGGGAGGTGTAGTGGGCGCTGAGAAGCTGTTTTTT
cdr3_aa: CASSPGGVVGAEKLFF

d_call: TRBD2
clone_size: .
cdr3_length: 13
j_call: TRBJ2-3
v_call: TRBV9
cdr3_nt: TGTGCCAGCAGCGTAGCTTTAGCGGGTACGCAGTATTTT
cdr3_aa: CASSVALAGTQYF

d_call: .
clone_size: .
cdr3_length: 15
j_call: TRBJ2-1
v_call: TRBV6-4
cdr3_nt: TGTGCCAGCAGTGACTCGATATCTAGCCCCAATGAGCAGTTCTTC
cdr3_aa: CASSDSISSPNEQFF

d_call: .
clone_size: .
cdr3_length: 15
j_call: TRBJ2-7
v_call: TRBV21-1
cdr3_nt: TGTGCCAGCAACCCTCTGCCACTAAGCTCCTACGAGCAGTACTTC
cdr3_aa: CASNPLPLSSYEQYF